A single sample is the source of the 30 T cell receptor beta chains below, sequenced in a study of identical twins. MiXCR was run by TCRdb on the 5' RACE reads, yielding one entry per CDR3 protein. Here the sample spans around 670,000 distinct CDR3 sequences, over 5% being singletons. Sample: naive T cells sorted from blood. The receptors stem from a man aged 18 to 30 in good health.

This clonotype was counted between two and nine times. The chain's CDR3 is CASSSQPGGRTEAFF. For the CDR3, the DNA is TGTGCCAGCAGTTCTCAACCAGGGGGGAGGACTGAAGCTTTCTTT. This chain uses TRBV28 with TRBJ1-1; 7 nucleotides agree with TRBD1. V dropped 4 bases and J dropped 5; count of bases not matched to a gene: 10. Germline V gives CDR1 MDHEN, CDR2 SYDVKM. The CDR3 has 15 residues.

The DNA of the CDR3 is TGTGCCAGCAGCGTCGGACCGGCCACCGAGCAGTACTTC. Amino acids: CASSVGPATEQYF. The rearrangement links TRBV9 to TRBJ2-7; D gene uncertain. V was clipped by 2 bases and J by 6 bases, with 12 bases between them. The CDR3 totals 13 residues. Per the germline V gene, CDR1 is SGDLS and CDR2 is YYNGEE.

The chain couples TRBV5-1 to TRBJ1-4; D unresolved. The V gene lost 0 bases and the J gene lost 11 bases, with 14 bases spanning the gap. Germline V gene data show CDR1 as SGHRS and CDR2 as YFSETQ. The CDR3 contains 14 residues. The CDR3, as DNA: TGCGCCAGCAGCTTGGCTGAAGTCCCGTCTAAACTGTTTTTT. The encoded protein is CASSLAEVPSKLFF. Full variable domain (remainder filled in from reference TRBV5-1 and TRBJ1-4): KAGVTQTPRYLIKTRGQQVTLSCSPISGHRSVSWYQQTPGQGLQFLFEYFSETQRNKGNFPGRFSGRQFSNSRSEMNVSTLELGDSALYLCASSLAEVPSKLFFGSGTQLSVL.

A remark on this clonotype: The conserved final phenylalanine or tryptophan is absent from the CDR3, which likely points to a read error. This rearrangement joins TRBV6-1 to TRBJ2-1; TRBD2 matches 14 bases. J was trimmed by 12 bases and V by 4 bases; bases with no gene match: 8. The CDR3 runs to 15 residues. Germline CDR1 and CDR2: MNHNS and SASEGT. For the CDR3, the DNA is TGTGCCAGCAGTGGACAGGGACTAGCGGGAGTGAGGCAGTTCTAC. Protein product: CASSGQGLAGVRQFY.

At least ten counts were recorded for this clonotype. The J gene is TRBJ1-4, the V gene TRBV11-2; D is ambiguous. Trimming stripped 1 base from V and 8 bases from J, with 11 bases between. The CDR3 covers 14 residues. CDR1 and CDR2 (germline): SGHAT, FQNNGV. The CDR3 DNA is TGTGCCAGCAGCTTAGGCGCATCGCGCGAAAAACTGTTTTTT. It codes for CASSLGASREKLFF. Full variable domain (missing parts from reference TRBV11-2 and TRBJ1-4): EAGVAQSPRYKIIEKRQSVAFWCNPISGHATLYWYQQILGQGPKLLIQFQNNGVVDDSQLPKDRFSAERLKGVDSTLKIQPAKLEDSAVYLCASSLGASREKLFFGSGTQLSVL.

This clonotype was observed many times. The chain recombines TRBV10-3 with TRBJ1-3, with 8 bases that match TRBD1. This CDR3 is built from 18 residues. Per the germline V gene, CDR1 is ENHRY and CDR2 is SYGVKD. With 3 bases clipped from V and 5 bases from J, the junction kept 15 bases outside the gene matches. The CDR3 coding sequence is TGTGCCATCAGTGATCCCCCAGGGGGCATTTCTTCTCGAAACACCATATATTTT. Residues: CAISDPPGGISSRNTIYF.

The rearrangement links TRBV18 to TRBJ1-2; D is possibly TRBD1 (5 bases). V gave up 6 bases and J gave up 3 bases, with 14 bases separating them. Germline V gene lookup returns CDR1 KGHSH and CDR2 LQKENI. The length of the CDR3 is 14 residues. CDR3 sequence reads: CASSPRGTDYGYTF. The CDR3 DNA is TGTGCCAGCTCGCCCCGTGGGACCGACTATGGCTACACCTTC.

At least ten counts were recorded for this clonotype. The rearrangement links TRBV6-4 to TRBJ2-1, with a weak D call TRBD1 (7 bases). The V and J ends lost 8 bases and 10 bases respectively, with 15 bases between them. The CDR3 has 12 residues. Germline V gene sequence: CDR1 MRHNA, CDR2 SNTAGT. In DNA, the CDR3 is TGTGCCAGCGGCAACAGGGGAGGCGAGCAGTTCTTC. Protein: CASGNRGGEQFF.

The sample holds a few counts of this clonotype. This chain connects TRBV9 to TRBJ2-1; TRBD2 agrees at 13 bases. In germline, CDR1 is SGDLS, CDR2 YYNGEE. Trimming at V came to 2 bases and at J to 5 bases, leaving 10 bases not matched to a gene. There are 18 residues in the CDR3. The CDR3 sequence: CASSVGLAGLRADNEQFF. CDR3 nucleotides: TGTGCCAGCAGCGTGGGACTAGCGGGGCTAAGGGCCGACAATGAGCAGTTCTTC.

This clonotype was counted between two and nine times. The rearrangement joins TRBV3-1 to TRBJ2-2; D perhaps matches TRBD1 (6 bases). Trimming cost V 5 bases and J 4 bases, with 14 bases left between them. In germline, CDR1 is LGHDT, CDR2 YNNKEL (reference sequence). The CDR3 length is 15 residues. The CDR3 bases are TGTGCCAGCAGCGCCAGGGGCCTAACCACCGGGGAGCTGTTTTTT. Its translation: CASSARGLTTGELFF.

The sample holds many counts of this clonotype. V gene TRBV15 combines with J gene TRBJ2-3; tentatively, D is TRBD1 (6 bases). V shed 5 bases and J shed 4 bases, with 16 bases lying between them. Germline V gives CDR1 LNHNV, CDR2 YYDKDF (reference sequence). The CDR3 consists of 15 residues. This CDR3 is CATSHPTGFADTQYF. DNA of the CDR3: TGTGCCACCAGCCATCCCACAGGGTTCGCAGATACGCAGTATTTT.

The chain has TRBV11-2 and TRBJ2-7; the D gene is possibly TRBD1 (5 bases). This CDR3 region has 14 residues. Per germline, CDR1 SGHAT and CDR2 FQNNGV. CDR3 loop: CASKIGVGQYEQFV. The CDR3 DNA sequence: TGTGCCAGCAAAATTGGGGTCGGACAATACGAGCAGTTCGTC.

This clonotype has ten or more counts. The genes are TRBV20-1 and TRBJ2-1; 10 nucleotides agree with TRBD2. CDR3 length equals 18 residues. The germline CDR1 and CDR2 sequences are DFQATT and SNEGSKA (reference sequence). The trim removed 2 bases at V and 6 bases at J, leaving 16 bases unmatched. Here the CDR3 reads CSARPPGSSGSRGNEQFF. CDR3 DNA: TGCAGTGCTAGACCCCCCGGATCTAGCGGGAGTCGCGGCAATGAGCAGTTCTTC.

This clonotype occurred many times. The CDR3 coding sequence is TGTGCCAGCAGCTTACGGACAGGCAATCAGCCCCAGCATTTT. Translated: CASSLRTGNQPQHF. The chain is built from TRBV5-5 and TRBJ1-5, with a tentative D call TRBD1 (6 bases). V lost 2 bases and J lost 2, with 8 bases in between. The CDR3 is 14 amino acids. The germline CDR1 and CDR2 sequences are SGHKS and YYEKEE (reference sequence).

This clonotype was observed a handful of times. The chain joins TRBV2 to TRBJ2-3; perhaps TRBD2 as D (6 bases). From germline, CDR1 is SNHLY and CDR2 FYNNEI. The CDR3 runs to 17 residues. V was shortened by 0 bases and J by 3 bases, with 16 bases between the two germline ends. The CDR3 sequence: CASSEALQTSDTDTQYF. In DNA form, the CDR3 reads TGTGCCAGCAGTGAAGCGCTCCAGACTAGTGATACAGATACGCAGTATTTT.

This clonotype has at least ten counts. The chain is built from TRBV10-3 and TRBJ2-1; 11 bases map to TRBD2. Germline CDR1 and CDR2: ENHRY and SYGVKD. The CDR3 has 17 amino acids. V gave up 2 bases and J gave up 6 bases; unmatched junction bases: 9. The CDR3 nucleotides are TGTGCCATCAGTGAGACCCCTACTAGCGGGAGAGGCAATGAGCAGTTCTTC. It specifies CAISETPTSGRGNEQFF.

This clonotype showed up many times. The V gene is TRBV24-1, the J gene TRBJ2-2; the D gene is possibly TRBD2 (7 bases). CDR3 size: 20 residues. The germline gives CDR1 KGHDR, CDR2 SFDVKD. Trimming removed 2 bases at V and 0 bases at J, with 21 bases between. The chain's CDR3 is CATSDSLTGGRTSNTGELFF. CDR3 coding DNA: TGTGCCACCAGTGATTCCCTAACCGGGGGGCGAACATCGAACACCGGGGAGCTGTTTTTT.

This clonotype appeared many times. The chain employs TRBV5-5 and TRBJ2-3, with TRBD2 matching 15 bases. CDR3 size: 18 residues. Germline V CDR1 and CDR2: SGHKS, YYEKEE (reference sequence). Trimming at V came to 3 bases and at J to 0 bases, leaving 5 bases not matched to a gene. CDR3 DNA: TGTGCCAGCAGCTCGAGGGGACTAGCGGGGGGAAGCACAGATACGCAGTATTTT. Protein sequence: CASSSRGLAGGSTDTQYF.

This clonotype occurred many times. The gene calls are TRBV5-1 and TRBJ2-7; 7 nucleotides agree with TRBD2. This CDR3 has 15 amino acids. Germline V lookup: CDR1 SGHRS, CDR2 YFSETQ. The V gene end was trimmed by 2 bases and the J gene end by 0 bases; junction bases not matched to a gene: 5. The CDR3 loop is CASSFGEGVSYEQYF. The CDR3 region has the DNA TGCGCCAGCAGCTTCGGGGAGGGCGTCTCCTACGAGCAGTACTTC. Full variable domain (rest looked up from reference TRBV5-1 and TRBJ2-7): KAGVTQTPRYLIKTRGQQVTLSCSPISGHRSVSWYQQTPGQGLQFLFEYFSETQRNKGNFPGRFSGRQFSNSRSEMNVSTLELGDSALYLCASSFGEGVSYEQYFGPGTRLTVT.

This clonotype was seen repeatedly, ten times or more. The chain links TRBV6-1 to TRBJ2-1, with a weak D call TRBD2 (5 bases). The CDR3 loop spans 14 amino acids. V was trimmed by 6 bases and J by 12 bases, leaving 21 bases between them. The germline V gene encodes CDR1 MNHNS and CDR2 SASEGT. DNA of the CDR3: TGTGCCAGCAGCAACGGGAATCTAGCTGAGGGGCAGTTCTTC. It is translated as CASSNGNLAEGQFF.

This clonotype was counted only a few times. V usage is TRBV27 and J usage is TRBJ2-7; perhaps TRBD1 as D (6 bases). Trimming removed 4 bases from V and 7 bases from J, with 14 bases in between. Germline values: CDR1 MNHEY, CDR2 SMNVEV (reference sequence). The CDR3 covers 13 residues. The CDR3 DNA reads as TGTGCCAGCAGTTCGCAGGGGTCCAAGGAGCAGTACTTC. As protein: CASSSQGSKEQYF.

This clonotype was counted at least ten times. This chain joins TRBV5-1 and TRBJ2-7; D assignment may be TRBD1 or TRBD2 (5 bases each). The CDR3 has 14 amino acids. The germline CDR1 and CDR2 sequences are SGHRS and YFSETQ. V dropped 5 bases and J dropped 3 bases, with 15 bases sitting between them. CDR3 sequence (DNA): TGCGCCAGCAGTCATGGGACGGAAAACTACGAGCAGTACGTC. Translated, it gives CASSHGTENYEQYV.

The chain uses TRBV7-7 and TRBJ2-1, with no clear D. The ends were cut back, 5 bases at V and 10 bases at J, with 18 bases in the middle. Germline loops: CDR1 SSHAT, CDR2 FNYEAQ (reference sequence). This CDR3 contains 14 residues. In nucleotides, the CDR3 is TGTGCCAGCAGCCCACACTCAGGTTTTGGGGAGCAGTTCTTC. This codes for CASSPHSGFGEQFF.

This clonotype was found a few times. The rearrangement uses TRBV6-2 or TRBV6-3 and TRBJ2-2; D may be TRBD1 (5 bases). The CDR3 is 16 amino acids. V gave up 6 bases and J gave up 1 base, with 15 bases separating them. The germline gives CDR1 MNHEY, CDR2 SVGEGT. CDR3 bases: TGTGCCAGCAGCTCAGGGTGGACCGTGAACACCGGGGAGCTGTTTTTT. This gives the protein CASSSGWTVNTGELFF.

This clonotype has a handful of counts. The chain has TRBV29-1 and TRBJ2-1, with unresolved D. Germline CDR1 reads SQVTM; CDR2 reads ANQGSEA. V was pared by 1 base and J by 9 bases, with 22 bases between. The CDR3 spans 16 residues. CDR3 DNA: TGCAGCGTTGAAGGTGGAACCGGCTTTGACTTCGCTGAGCAGTTCTTC. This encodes CSVEGGTGFDFAEQFF.

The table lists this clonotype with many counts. The CDR3 is CASSPGTALETQYF. As DNA, the CDR3 is TGTGCCAGCAGTCCCGGGACAGCTCTAGAGACCCAGTACTTC. The J gene is TRBJ2-5, the V gene TRBV12-3 or TRBV12-4; TRBD1 aligns across 7 bases. The V and J ends lost 5 bases and 4 bases, in that order; junction bases with no gene match: 7. This CDR3 has 14 amino acids.

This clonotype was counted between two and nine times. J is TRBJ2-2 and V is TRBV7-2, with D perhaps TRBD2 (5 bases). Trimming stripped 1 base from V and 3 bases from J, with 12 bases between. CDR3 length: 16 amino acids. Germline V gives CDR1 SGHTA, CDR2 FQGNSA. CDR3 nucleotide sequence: TGTGCCAGCAGCTTAGGGTCGGGAAGGTACACCGGGGAGCTGTTTTTT. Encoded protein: CASSLGSGRYTGELFF.

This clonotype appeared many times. CDR3 nucleotide sequence: TGTGCCAGCAGCCGCCCCGGACAGGGCCAGGAGACCCAGTACTTC. Translating it yields CASSRPGQGQETQYF. The J gene is TRBJ2-5, the V gene TRBV28; 8 nucleotides line up with TRBD1. Germline trimming cut 6 bases from V and 5 bases from J; bases unmatched to any gene: 11. The CDR3 has 15 residues. Looked up from germline, CDR1 is MDHEN and CDR2 is SYDVKM.

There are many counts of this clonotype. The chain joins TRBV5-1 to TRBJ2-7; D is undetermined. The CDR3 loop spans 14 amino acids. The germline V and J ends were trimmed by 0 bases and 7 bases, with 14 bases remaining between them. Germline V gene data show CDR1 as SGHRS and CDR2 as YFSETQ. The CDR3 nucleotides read TGCGCCAGCAGCTTGGGCGCTAACGAGGAGGAGCAGTACGTC. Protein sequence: CASSLGANEEEQYV.

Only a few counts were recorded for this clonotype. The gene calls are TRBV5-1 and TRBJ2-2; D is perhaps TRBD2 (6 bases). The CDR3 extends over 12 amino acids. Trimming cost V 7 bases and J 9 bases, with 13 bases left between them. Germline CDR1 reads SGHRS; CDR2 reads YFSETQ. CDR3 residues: CASREEGRELFF. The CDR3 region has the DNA TGCGCCAGCCGTGAGGAGGGCCGGGAGCTGTTTTTT.